This TCR beta chain was captured by sequencing in a study of shared clonotypes between healthy human individuals. Across the study: A couple of women and a few men aged 18 to 49 made up the donors.

Several immunoSEQ plates received, in even portions, the genomic DNA of each subset. Some clones are missing from TCRdb's copy, which holds only in-frame ones; the method was immunoSEQ multiplex PCR. The sample yields hundreds of thousands of clones, around 72% seen once. Germline CDR1 reads SGHTA; CDR2 reads FQGNSA. After removal of 5 bases from V and 0 bases from J, the junction contained 6 bases not matched to a gene. This CDR3 comprises 17 residues. This chain joins TRBV7-2 and TRBJ2-7; TRBD2 agrees at 14 bases. Sample: memory CD4+ T cells sorted from blood. Noted subset: CD45RA-negative fraction. This receptor was obtained from a woman in her 30s in good health. Here the CDR3 DNA reads TGTGCCAGCAGCATAGGGACTAGCGGGGGAGGCTCCTACGAGCAGTACTTC. Protein product: CASSIGTSGGGSYEQYF. Full variable domain (rest looked up from reference TRBV7-2 and TRBJ2-7): GAGVSQSPSNKVTEKGKDVELRCDPISGHTALYWYRQSLGQGLEFLIYFQGNSAPDKSGLPSDRFSAERTGGSVSTLTIQRTQQEDSAVYLCASSIGTSGGGSYEQYFGPGTRLTVT.